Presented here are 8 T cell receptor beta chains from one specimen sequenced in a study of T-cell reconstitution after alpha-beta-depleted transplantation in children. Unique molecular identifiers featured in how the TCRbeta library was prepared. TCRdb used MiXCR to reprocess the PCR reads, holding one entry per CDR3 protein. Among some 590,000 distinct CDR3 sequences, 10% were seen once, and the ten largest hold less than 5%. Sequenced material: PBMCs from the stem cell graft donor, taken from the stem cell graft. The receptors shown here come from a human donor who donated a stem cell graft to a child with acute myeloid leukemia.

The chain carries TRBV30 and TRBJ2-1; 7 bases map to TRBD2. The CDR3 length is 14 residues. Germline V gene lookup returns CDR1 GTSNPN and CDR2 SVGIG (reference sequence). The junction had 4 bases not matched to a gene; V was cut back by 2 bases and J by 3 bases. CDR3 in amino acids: CAWSPPGGYNEQFF. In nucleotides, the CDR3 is TGTGCCTGGAGTCCCCCGGGAGGCTACAATGAGCAGTTCTTC. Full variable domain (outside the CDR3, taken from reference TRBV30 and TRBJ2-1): SQTIHQWPATLVQPVGSPLSLECTVEGTSNPNLYWYRQAAGRGLQLLFYSVGIGQISSEVPQNLSASRPQDRQFILSSKKLLLSDSGFYLCAWSPPGGYNEQFFGPGTRLTVL.

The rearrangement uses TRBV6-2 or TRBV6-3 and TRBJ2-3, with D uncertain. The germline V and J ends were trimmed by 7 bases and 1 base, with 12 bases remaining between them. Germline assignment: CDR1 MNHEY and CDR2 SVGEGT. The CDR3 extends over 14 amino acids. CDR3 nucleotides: TGTGCCAGCAATCCGAGTGGGGGCACAGATACGCAGTATTTT. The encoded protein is CASNPSGGTDTQYF.

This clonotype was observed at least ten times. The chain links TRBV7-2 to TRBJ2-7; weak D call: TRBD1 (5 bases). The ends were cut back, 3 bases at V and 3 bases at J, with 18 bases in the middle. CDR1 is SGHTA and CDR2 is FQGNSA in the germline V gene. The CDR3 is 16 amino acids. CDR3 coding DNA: TGTGCCAGCAGCTTTACCCCGGACACTTTCGGCTACGAGCAGTACTTC. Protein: CASSFTPDTFGYEQYF.

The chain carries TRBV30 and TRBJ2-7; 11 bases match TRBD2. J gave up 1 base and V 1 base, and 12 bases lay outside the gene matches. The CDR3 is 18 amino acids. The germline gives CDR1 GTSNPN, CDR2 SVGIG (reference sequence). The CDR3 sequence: CAWSESGSGRAISYEQYF. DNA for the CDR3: TGTGCCTGGAGTGAGTCTGGTAGCGGGAGGGCCATTTCCTACGAGCAGTACTTC. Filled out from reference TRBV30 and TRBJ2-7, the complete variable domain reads SQTIHQWPATLVQPVGSPLSLECTVEGTSNPNLYWYRQAAGRGLQLLFYSVGIGQISSEVPQNLSASRPQDRQFILSSKKLLLSDSGFYLCAWSESGSGRAISYEQYFGPGTRLTVT.

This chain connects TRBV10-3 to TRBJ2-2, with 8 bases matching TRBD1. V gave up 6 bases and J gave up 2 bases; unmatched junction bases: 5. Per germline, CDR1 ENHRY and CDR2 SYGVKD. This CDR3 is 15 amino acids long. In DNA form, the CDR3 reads TGTGCCATCAGCGCCGGGACAGGTAACACCGGGGAGCTGTTTTTT. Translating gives CAISAGTGNTGELFF.

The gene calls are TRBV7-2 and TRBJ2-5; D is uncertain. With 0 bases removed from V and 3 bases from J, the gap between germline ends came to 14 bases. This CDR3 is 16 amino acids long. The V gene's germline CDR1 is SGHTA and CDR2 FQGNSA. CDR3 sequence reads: CASSLALMGTKETQYF. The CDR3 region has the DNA TGTGCCAGCAGCTTAGCTTTGATGGGTACAAAAGAGACCCAGTACTTC.

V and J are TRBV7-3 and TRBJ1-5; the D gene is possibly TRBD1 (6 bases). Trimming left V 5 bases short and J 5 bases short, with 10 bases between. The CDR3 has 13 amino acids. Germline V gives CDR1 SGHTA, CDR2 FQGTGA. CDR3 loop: CASSQGRDQPQHF. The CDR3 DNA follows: TGTGCCAGCAGCCAGGGGCGAGATCAGCCCCAGCATTTT.

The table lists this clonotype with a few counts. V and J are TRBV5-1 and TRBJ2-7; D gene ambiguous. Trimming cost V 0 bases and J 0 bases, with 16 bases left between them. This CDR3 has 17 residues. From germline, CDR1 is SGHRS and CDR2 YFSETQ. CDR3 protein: CASSLETAPLGSYEQYF. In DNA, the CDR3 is TGCGCCAGCAGCTTGGAGACCGCCCCGTTAGGCTCCTACGAGCAGTACTTC.